This is a list of T cell receptor beta chains from one sample in a study of OX40 agonist ivuxolimab in advanced cancers. Generated by immunoSEQ multiplex PCR, the TCRdb table keeps only in-frame clones and is missing some. The table shows about 94,000 clones, with roughly 84% occurring only once. The sequenced sample was CD4+ or CD8+ T cells sorted from blood, obtained in a trial of the OX40 agonist ivuxolimab. These TCRs come from an adult with an advanced solid tumor such as melanoma, head and neck, liver or kidney cancer. CDR3s include the opening cysteine and the closing phenylalanine or tryptophan. A D gene is named only where the DNA matches it firmly. Where a row states a size, it is once, few, many or the class of an expanded clone; other rows omit it.

.	TRBD2	TRBV7-6	TRBJ2-1	CASSLVAGGLGEQFF	TGTGCCAGCAGCTTAGTAGCGGGGGGGCTCGGTGAGCAGTTCTTC
once	TRBD1	TRBV7-9	TRBJ1-5	CASSRGQPSNQPQHF	TGTGCCAGCAGCCGGGGACAGCCCAGCAATCAGCCCCAGCATTTT
once	.	TRBV9	TRBJ2-5	CASSEGRYQETQYF	TGTGCCAGCAGCGAAGGACGTTACCAAGAGACCCAGTACTTC
.	TRBD1	TRBV19	TRBJ1-4	CASSVASPGGNEKLFF	TGTGCCAGTAGTGTCGCCAGCCCAGGGGGTAATGAAAAACTGTTTTTT
once	.	TRBV19	TRBJ1-1	CASIGRILNTEAFF	TGTGCCAGTATAGGAAGGATACTGAACACTGAAGCTTTCTTT
.	TRBD1	TRBV27	TRBJ2-5	CASSPIGQGGWTQYF	TGTGCCAGCAGTCCCATCGGACAGGGAGGTTGGACCCAGTACTTC
.	.	TRBV12-5	TRBJ2-7	CASGSDREAIEQYF	TGTGCTAGTGGTTCTGACAGGGAGGCGATCGAGCAGTACTTC
.	.	TRBV20-1	TRBJ2-3	CSARFPDTQYF	TGCAGTGCTAGATTTCCGGATACGCAGTATTTT
.	TRBD1	TRBV7-3	TRBJ1-1	CASSSRTGGITEAFF	TGTGCCAGCAGCTCCCGGACAGGGGGGATCACTGAAGCTTTCTTT
.	.	TRBV11-2	TRBJ1-2	CASSLDLTGNIYGYTF	TGTGCCAGCAGCTTAGATCTCACAGGGAACATCTATGGCTACACCTTC
.	.	TRBV7-9	TRBJ2-1	CASSPGQGGPNEQFF	TGTGCCAGCAGCCCCGGACAAGGGGGACCCAATGAGCAGTTCTTC
few	.	TRBV11-2	TRBJ2-7	CASSSRQVSSYEQYF	TGTGCCAGCAGCTCGAGACAGGTCAGCTCCTACGAGCAGTACTTC
few	.	TRBV11-1	TRBJ1-1	CASSSTGNTEAFF	TGTGCCAGCAGCTCCACAGGAAACACTGAAGCTTTCTTT
.	.	TRBV11-1	TRBJ1-6	CASSFPGNSPLHF	TGTGCCAGCAGCTTTCCAGGGAATTCACCCCTCCACTTT
.	TRBD1	TRBV10-3	TRBJ1-2	CAISESGQGAFGYTF	TGTGCCATCAGTGAGTCTGGACAGGGGGCGTTTGGCTACACCTTC
.	.	TRBV20-1	TRBJ1-1	CSAGAAGAFF	TGCAGTGCTGGGGCCGCGGGAGCTTTCTTT
.	.	TRBV13	TRBJ2-1	CASSTKDLAWGSYNEQFF	TGTGCCAGCAGCACCAAAGACCTAGCCTGGGGCTCCTACAATGAGCAGTTCTTC
.	.	TRBV6-5	TRBJ2-3	CASSYGDTDTQYF	TGTGCCAGCAGTTACGGAGATACAGATACGCAGTATTTT
.	.	TRBV11-2	TRBJ1-1	CASSLASGPGDFEAFF	TGTGCCAGCAGCTTAGCATCCGGACCAGGGGACTTTGAAGCTTTCTTT
.	.	TRBV5-6	TRBJ1-1	CASSRPGLANLNTEAFF	TGTGCCAGCAGCCGACCGGGGCTCGCGAATTTGAACACTGAAGCTTTCTTT
.	TRBD1	TRBV18	TRBJ1-5	CASSQGAKDQPQHF	TGTGCCAGCTCACAGGGGGCGAAGGATCAGCCCCAGCATTTT